This T cell receptor beta chain was observed in a study of T-cell memory formation after mild COVID-19. Study background: Clustering of TCRs was largely donor specific. Study observations and caveats: In pre-infection memory, a portion of responding clones appeared, which suggested that cross-reactive memory joined.

Constant-segment primers served in 5'RACE that generated TCR alpha and TCR beta cDNA libraries bearing sample barcodes and UMIs. TCRdb analysed the 5' RACE reads with MiXCR anew, one entry per CDR3 protein. The sample has 250,000 to 300,000 distinct CDR3 sequences, 15% to 20% seen once; the top ten hold around 23%. To note about this clonotype: Its antigen is currently unknown.

The specimen sequenced was PBMCs or a T cell subset sorted from them (not recorded which). The receptor was isolated from a man aged 18-30 years who had mild COVID-19 (a few samples of this study predate the infection). Cell type and time point are not known.

CDR3 residues: CASSQDPAGDLTDTQYF. The DNA of the CDR3 is TGTGCCAGCAGCCAAGATCCAGCAGGGGACCTCACAGATACGCAGTATTTT. This chain connects TRBV4-2 to TRBJ2-3; possibly TRBD1 for D (6 bases). From germline, CDR1 is LGHNA and CDR2 YNFKEQ. The CDR3 extends over 17 amino acids. V lost 0 bases and J 2 bases, leaving 15 bases between the germline ends.